These 21 T cell receptor beta chains were all obtained from the same sample, sequenced in a study of T cell clonality in common variable immunodeficiency. Study conclusions and caveats: Common variable immunodeficiency TCR beta sequences reportedly had fewer deletions and N-nucleotide insertions.

These receptors lack a known antigen. Here immunoSEQ multiplex PCR was the method, and the copy in TCRdb shows in-frame clones only, minus some. The specimen has 25,000 to 30,000 clones, none found just once. The sequenced sample consisted of peripheral blood mononuclear cells. These receptors came from a human donor with common variable immunodeficiency.

With respect to this clone: The read halts 3 residues ahead of the CDR3 end, with the missing end drawn from the germline J gene. This chain joins TRBV7-9 and TRBJ1-1; TRBD1 agrees at 7 bases. Trimming at V came to 2 bases and at J to 4 bases, leaving 7 bases not matched to a gene. This CDR3 comprises 15 residues. The germline V gene has CDR1 SEHNR and CDR2 FQNEAQ (reference sequence). CDR3 sequence: CASSLSKGAVTEAFF. The CDR3 bases that were read are TGTGCCAGCAGCTTATCCAAGGGGGCGGTCACTGAA.

This clone was seen a few times. The read halts 3 residues ahead of the CDR3 end, with the missing end drawn from the germline J gene. The rearrangement uses TRBV20-1 and TRBJ2-1, with 9 bases matching TRBD2. The CDR3 consists of 18 residues. CDR1 and CDR2 (germline): DFQATT, SNEGSKA (reference sequence). J lost 3 bases, V lost 4 bases, and 16 bases had no gene match. The CDR3 sequence: CSATVLAGPQLSYNEQFF. CDR3 DNA (partial): TGCAGTGCTACGGTACTAGCGGGCCCTCAGTTAAGCTACAATGAG.

CDR3 DNA, as far as it was read: TGCAGTGCTAGTGGGGGGAGTCATTTCACTGAA. It encodes CSASGGSHFTE. The entire CDR3 protein is CSASGGSHFTEAFF. The chain carries TRBV20-1 and TRBJ1-1; possibly TRBD1 for D (5 bases). The CDR3 end lies 3 residues beyond the end of the read and is filled in from the germline J gene. Germline V gene data show CDR1 as DFQATT and CDR2 as SNEGSKA (reference sequence). The length of the CDR3 is 14 residues. Deletions cut 3 bases from V and 4 bases from J, with 15 bases between.

Comments on this clone: The read falls 3 residues short of the CDR3 end, and the missing part is taken from the germline J gene. The chain carries TRBV19 and TRBJ1-5; TRBD1 is a possible D gene (5 bases). Trimming removed 0 bases from V and 9 bases from J, with 18 bases in between. The germline gives CDR1 LNHDA, CDR2 SQIVND (reference sequence). This CDR3 region has 16 residues. The CDR3 loop is CASSIDPQGVYLPQHF. Incomplete CDR3 DNA: TGTGCCAGTAGTATAGATCCGCAGGGTGTCTATCTGCCC.

This clone was found a few times. Other DNA variants within this sample encode the same CDR3. CDR3 loop: CASSRGLAVNNEQFF. The DNA read from the CDR3 is TGTGCCAGCAGCAGAGGACTAGCGGTGAACAATGAG. This chain connects TRBV7-2 to TRBJ2-1; 10 bases align to TRBD2. The read terminates 3 residues before the CDR3 end, so the remaining end is supplied by the germline J gene. CDR1 SGHTA and CDR2 FQGNSA come from the germline V gene. CDR3 length: 15 residues. J gave up 5 bases and V 5 bases, and 6 bases lay outside the gene matches.

This clone was seen at least ten times. The read ends 3 residues early relative to the CDR3; the germline J gene fills the gap. V and J are TRBV20-1 and TRBJ2-5; 8 nucleotides match TRBD1. There are 14 residues in the CDR3. CDR1 and CDR2 (germline): DFQATT, SNEGSKA (reference sequence). Unmatched junction bases numbered 7, after V lost 6 bases and J lost 1 base. CDR3 sequence reads: CSASPGTGQETQYF. CDR3 DNA (partial): TGCAGTGCCTCGCCAGGGACAGGCCAAGAGACC.

This clone occurred many times. The DNA ends 3 residues before the CDR3 does, and the rest of the CDR3 is filled in from the germline J gene. The rearrangement uses TRBV20-1 and TRBJ2-1, with 8 bases that match TRBD2. The germline V gene encodes CDR1 DFQATT and CDR2 SNEGSKA (reference sequence). Unmatched junction bases numbered 7, after V lost 5 bases and J lost 4 bases. The CDR3 is 14 residues long. The part of the CDR3 DNA that was read is TGCAGTGCTCCTCAGCGGGAGTGGTACAATGAG. Protein: CSAPQREWYNE. The full CDR3 protein is CSAPQREWYNEQFF.

As for this clone: From the germline J gene comes the end of the CDR3, since the read stops 3 residues before it. V is TRBV2 and J is TRBJ2-5; 12 bases align to TRBD2. Looked up from germline, CDR1 is SNHLY and CDR2 is FYNNEI. The CDR3 extends over 16 amino acids. With V trimmed by 6 bases and J by 3 bases, 8 bases remained unmatched. The CDR3 sequence is CASSGRTSGEKETQYF. CDR3 bases read: TGTGCCAGCAGCGGCCGGACTAGCGGGGAAAAAGAGACC.

This clone was counted ten times or more. The CDR3 is cut off 3 residues early in the read; its end comes from the germline J gene. The chain employs TRBV20-1 and TRBJ2-3; 9 nucleotides agree with TRBD2. The V gene end was trimmed by 2 bases and the J gene end by 3 bases; junction bases not matched to a gene: 12. Germline-derived CDR1 and CDR2 are DFQATT and SNEGSKA (reference sequence). The CDR3 sequence is 17 residues long. CDR3 DNA (partial): TGCAGTGCTAGACGGGCGGGAGGGCCGGGGTTAACAGATACG. This codes for CSARRAGGPGLTDT. The entire CDR3 is CSARRAGGPGLTDTQYF.

Notes on this clone: The read finishes 3 residues shy of the CDR3 end, and the germline J gene is used to complete it. This sequence joins TRBV18 and TRBJ1-5, with 9 bases identical to TRBD1. This CDR3 contains 14 residues. The J segment lost 7 bases and the V segment lost 6 bases, leaving 7 bases of the junction unmatched. Germline V CDR1 and CDR2: KGHSH, LQKENI. The CDR3 here is CASSSTGGKQPQHF. CDR3 bases read: TGTGCCAGCTCGTCGACAGGGGGAAAGCAGCCC.

Many counts were recorded for this clone. From the germline J gene comes the end of the CDR3, since the read stops 3 residues before it. The chain combines TRBV12-3 or TRBV12-4 with TRBJ2-2; a possible D gene is TRBD1 (6 bases). This CDR3 is built from 15 residues. V dropped 6 bases and J dropped 6 bases, with 17 bases sitting between them. CDR3 region: CASRYRDTLPGELFF. The CDR3 bases that were read are TGTGCCAGCAGATATCGGGACACCCTTCCCGGGGAG.

This clone came up many times. With the read ending 3 residues before the CDR3 end, the germline J gene is used to fill in that end. The rearrangement uses TRBV12-3 or TRBV12-4 and TRBJ2-1, with TRBD1 matching over 7 bases. Germline trimming cut 6 bases from V and 7 bases from J; bases unmatched to any gene: 6. The CDR3 spans 13 residues. The CDR3 bases that were read are TGTGCCAGCAGGCGAACAGGGGCTAATGAG. Translated: CASRRTGANE. The full CDR3 protein is CASRRTGANEQFF.

A few counts support this clone. The read stops 3 residues short of the end of the CDR3; the missing end is completed from the germline J gene. The chain joins TRBV5-1 to TRBJ2-1; D not certain. V was trimmed by 6 bases and J by 0 bases, leaving 10 bases between them. This CDR3 has 14 residues. Germline V gene lookup returns CDR1 SGHRS and CDR2 YFSETQ. CDR3: CASIPGNSYNEQFF. CDR3 DNA (partial): TGCGCCAGCATACCAGGCAACTCCTACAATGAG.

Many counts were recorded for this clone. With the read ending 3 residues before the CDR3 end, the germline J gene is used to fill in that end. The V and J genes are TRBV20-1 and TRBJ1-1; no definite D call. CDR3 length: 14 residues. CDR1 is DFQATT, CDR2 SNEGSKA, per germline (reference sequence). Deletions cut 3 bases from V and 3 bases from J, with 14 bases between. This CDR3 reads CSASGTVSHTEAFF. CDR3 DNA (partial): TGCAGTGCTAGTGGCACAGTTTCCCACACTGAA.

Comments on this clone: The read finishes 3 residues shy of the CDR3 end, and the germline J gene is used to complete it. This rearrangement joins TRBV30 to TRBJ1-2; 8 nucleotides line up with TRBD1. Germline trimming cut 4 bases from V and 2 bases from J; bases unmatched to any gene: 9. Germline V gene data show CDR1 as GTSNPN and CDR2 as SVGIG (reference sequence). This CDR3 is 15 amino acids long. CDR3 protein: CAWTLGQGYNYGYTF. The CDR3 DNA, read in part, is TGTGCCTGGACACTCGGACAGGGCTACAACTATGGC. The complete variable domain, with remaining parts taken from reference TRBV30 and TRBJ1-2, reads SQTIHQWPATLVQPVGSPLSLECTVEGTSNPNLYWYRQAAGRGLQLLFYSVGIGQISSEVPQNLSASRPQDRQFILSSKKLLLSDSGFYLCAWTLGQGYNYGYTFGSGTRLTVV.

In its sample, this clone was seen a few times. The read terminates 3 residues ahead of where the CDR3 ends, so the germline J gene completes it. This chain connects TRBV18 to TRBJ1-2; D remains ambiguous. Germline V gene lookup returns CDR1 KGHSH and CDR2 LQKENI. The V end was cut by 3 bases, the J end by 1 base, with 12 bases between. This CDR3 comprises 15 residues. The part of the CDR3 DNA that was read is TGTGCCAGCTCACCGACGGCAGGACTTAACTATGGC. Its protein product is CASSPTAGLNYG. The CDR3 as a whole reads CASSPTAGLNYGYTF.

The table lists this clone with many counts. With the read ending 3 residues before the CDR3 end, the germline J gene is used to fill in that end. The gene calls are TRBV9 and TRBJ2-3; D gene unclear. Trimming stripped 0 bases from V and 1 base from J, with 9 bases between. From germline, CDR1 is SGDLS and CDR2 YYNGEE. The length of the CDR3 is 15 residues. Partial CDR3 DNA: TGTGCCAGCAGCGTAGAGGGCTCCCGCACAGATACG. This gives the protein CASSVEGSRTDT. The whole CDR3 protein is CASSVEGSRTDTQYF.

Regarding this clone: The read ends 3 residues shy of where the CDR3 ends; the end is completed using the germline J gene. The chain couples TRBV20-1 to TRBJ1-4; 8 bases are shared with TRBD1. The CDR3 extends over 13 amino acids. Germline V gene lookup returns CDR1 DFQATT and CDR2 SNEGSKA (reference sequence). Trimming cost V 6 bases and J 7 bases; bases outside gene matches: 7. The chain's CDR3 is CSARQGYIEKLFF. Incomplete CDR3 DNA: TGCAGTGCAAGACAGGGGTATATTGAAAAA.

Note on this clone: The read finishes 3 residues shy of the CDR3 end, and the germline J gene is used to complete it. This chain connects TRBV7-3 to TRBJ2-2, with 10 bases lining up with TRBD2. In germline, CDR1 is SGHTA, CDR2 FQGTGA. The V and J ends lost 6 bases and 2 bases, in that order; junction bases with no gene match: 6. This CDR3 has 16 residues. The CDR3 region is CASSFLAGGNTGELFF. CDR3 bases read: TGTGCCAGCAGTTTCTTAGCGGGAGGAAACACCGGGGAG.

This clone was detected a few times. The CDR3 extends 3 residues past the end of the read, so its final part is completed from the germline J gene. This chain links TRBV20-1 with TRBJ1-4; D is possibly TRBD1 (6 bases). The V end lost 0 bases, the J end lost 8 bases, and 13 bases lay between the germline ends. CDR1 is DFQATT and CDR2 is SNEGSKA in the germline V gene (reference sequence). The CDR3 contains 14 residues. The CDR3 DNA, read in part, is TGCAGTGCTAGAGATCTCCAGGGGAGGGAAAAA. As protein: CSARDLQGREK. Given in full, the CDR3 is CSARDLQGREKLFF.

Notes on this clone: The CDR3 end falls 3 residues outside the read, so it is completed with the germline J gene. V usage is TRBV18 and J usage is TRBJ2-7, with TRBD1 matching over 7 bases. With 3 bases clipped from V and 5 bases from J, the junction kept 4 bases outside the gene matches. The CDR3 is 13 residues long. Germline V CDR1 and CDR2: KGHSH, LQKENI. The CDR3 bases that were read are TGTGCCAGCTCACCGGGACAGAGTAACGAG. It encodes CASSPGQSNE. The complete CDR3 protein is CASSPGQSNEQYF.